This T cell receptor beta chain was recovered during a study of T cells in Graves' hyperthyroidism and ophthalmopathy. This clonotype was counted ten times or more. The length of the CDR3 is 13 residues. CDR1 and CDR2 from the germline V gene are DFQATT and SNEGSKA (reference sequence). Deletions cut 0 bases from V and 5 bases from J, with 8 bases between. RNA transcripts yielded amplified TCR beta CDR3 regions. TCR CDR3 underwent first-round RT-PCR with the HTBI primer set. TCRdb called the multiplex PCR reads again in MiXCR, with one record for every CDR3 protein. This sample carries roughly 180,000 distinct CDR3 sequences, 15% to 20% of them seen once, and the ten largest clones take roughly 30%.

The sequence was obtained from a woman in her forties or fifties with Graves' hyperthyroidism. Sequenced sample: blood. The V call is TRBV20-1, the J call TRBJ1-5; the D is unclear. The CDR3 bases are TGCAGTGCTAGAGATCAGTGGGATCAGCCCCAGCATTTT. It is translated as CSARDQWDQPQHF.